This T cell receptor beta chain was sequenced in a study of CD8 T cells in Susac syndrome. Roughly 0.45 to 1 ug RNA was reverse transcribed with random hexamers. TCRdb ran MiXCR on the immunoSEQ multiplex PCR reads and lists one entry per CDR3 protein. The table shows almost 450,000 distinct CDR3 sequences, with 75% to 90% occurring only once. This clonotype was recorded once. Sequencing was performed on CD8+ T cells from PBMCs. The sequence came from a human donor with multiple sclerosis.

The CDR3 region is CASTLGTSGNNEQFF. Here the CDR3 DNA reads TGCGCCAGCACCCTCGGGACTAGCGGGAACAATGAGCAGTTCTTC. The chain employs TRBV5-1 and TRBJ2-1; 13 nucleotides agree with TRBD2. Germline V gives CDR1 SGHRS, CDR2 YFSETQ. V trimming: 6 bases; J trimming: 5 bases; junction bases outside the gene matches: 5. The CDR3 is 15 residues long.